The 23 T cell receptor beta chains below come from one sample, sequenced in a study of blood T cell repertoires in COVID-19. Libraries were prepared by immunoSEQ multiplex PCR; TCRdb keeps only in-frame clonotypes and omits some of them. The table shows approximately 63,000 clones, with about nine tenths occurring only once. The sample consisted of peripheral blood. All receptors derive from a woman older than 75 with acute or convalescent COVID-19.

This clone has only one observation. V usage is TRBV19 and J usage is TRBJ2-5; 7 bases match TRBD2. V gave up 7 bases and J gave up 0 bases; unmatched junction bases: 5. The V gene's germline CDR1 is LNHDA and CDR2 SQIVND (reference sequence). CDR3 size: 14 residues. The CDR3 is CASKGREYQETQYF. CDR3 DNA: TGTGCCAGTAAGGGGCGGGAGTACCAAGAGACCCAGTACTTC.

The chain couples TRBV5-1 to TRBJ2-7, with TRBD1 matching over 7 bases. J was trimmed by 3 bases and V by 3 bases; bases with no gene match: 12. This CDR3 contains 16 residues. CDR1 is SGHRS and CDR2 is YFSETQ in the germline V gene. The CDR3 reads CASSSTGEWTYYEQYF. The CDR3 DNA reads as TGCGCCAGCAGCTCTACAGGGGAGTGGACCTACTACGAGCAGTACTTC. The variable domain in full, completed from reference TRBV5-1 and TRBJ2-7, reads KAGVTQTPRYLIKTRGQQVTLSCSPISGHRSVSWYQQTPGQGLQFLFEYFSETQRNKGNFPGRFSGRQFSNSRSEMNVSTLELGDSALYLCASSSTGEWTYYEQYFGPGTRLTVT.

This clone was observed a handful of times. The V gene is TRBV6-2 or TRBV6-3, the J gene TRBJ1-2; tentatively, D is TRBD1 (6 bases). The V end lost 4 bases, the J end lost 2 bases, and 11 bases lay between the germline ends. The CDR3 length is 14 residues. Germline V lookup: CDR1 MNHEY, CDR2 SVGEGT. The CDR3 DNA reads TGTGCCAGCAGTTCGGGACACCAGAACTATGGCTACACCTTC. Protein product: CASSSGHQNYGYTF.

V usage is TRBV9 and J usage is TRBJ1-2; 12 positions match TRBD1. The ends lost 3 bases at V and 4 bases at J; junction bases unmatched: 4. The CDR3 covers 15 residues. The germline gives CDR1 SGDLS, CDR2 YYNGEE. The CDR3 DNA follows: TGTGCCAGCAGCGAAGGGACAGGGGGCGTCTATGGCTACACCTTC. Residues: CASSEGTGGVYGYTF.

The J gene is TRBJ2-3, the V gene TRBV5-1; TRBD2 matches 14 bases. The ends lost 2 bases at V and 3 bases at J; junction bases unmatched: 5. The CDR3 has 17 amino acids. CDR1 is SGHRS, CDR2 YFSETQ, per germline. The CDR3 DNA reads TGCGCCAGCAGCTTTCGACTAGCGGGAGGGAATACAGATACGCAGTATTTT. This encodes CASSFRLAGGNTDTQYF.

The V gene is TRBV5-1, the J gene TRBJ1-2; 10 bases match TRBD1. CDR3 length: 15 residues. The V gene's germline CDR1 is SGHRS and CDR2 YFSETQ. With V trimmed by 4 bases and J by 6 bases, 9 bases remained unmatched. This CDR3 reads CASSNLGQGLDGYTF. The CDR3 DNA follows: TGCGCCAGCAGCAACTTGGGACAGGGGCTTGATGGCTACACCTTC.

V and J are TRBV29-1 and TRBJ2-3, with TRBD2 identical over 10 bases. The CDR3 sequence is 14 residues long. Unmatched junction bases numbered 9, after V lost 7 bases and J lost 5 bases. Germline CDR1 is SQVTM and CDR2 is ANQGSEA. The CDR3 DNA reads TGCAGCGGGACACTAGCGGGGCCTCTAGATACGCAGTATTTT. Amino acid sequence: CSGTLAGPLDTQYF.

The chain combines TRBV4-2 with TRBJ2-3; D might be TRBD2 (5 bases). Germline CDR1 and CDR2: LGHNA and YNFKEQ. The CDR3 sequence is 15 residues long. Trimming shortened V by 4 bases and J by 2 bases, and 13 bases separated the two germline ends. The CDR3, as DNA: TGTGCCAGCAGCCGAGAAGGGCTAGCCACAGATACGCAGTATTTT. It is translated as CASSREGLATDTQYF.

This chain joins TRBV10-3 and TRBJ2-2; D is unclear. Germline lookup yields CDR1 ENHRY and CDR2 SYGVKD. The CDR3 extends over 13 amino acids. Trimming cost V 8 bases and J 0 bases, with 7 bases left between them. CDR3 region: CAIGTTNTGELFF. The CDR3 nucleotides are TGTGCCATCGGCACGACGAACACCGGGGAGCTGTTTTTT.

This clone showed up just a few times. This chain connects TRBV7-9 to TRBJ2-5; D not resolved. V lost 3 bases and J lost 1, with 3 bases in between. The CDR3 covers 12 residues. CDR1 is SEHNR and CDR2 is FQNEAQ in the germline V gene (reference sequence). This CDR3 reads CASSFLQETQYF. CDR3 nucleotides: TGTGCCAGCAGCTTCCTCCAAGAGACCCAGTACTTC.

The chain uses TRBV10-2 and TRBJ2-7; 9 nucleotides match TRBD2. CDR1 and CDR2 from the germline V gene are WSHSY and SAAADI. The V segment lost 6 bases and the J segment 5 bases; nucleotides outside the gene matches: 20. The CDR3 runs to 18 residues. The CDR3 here is CASRDSGLAGFSTNEQYF. CDR3 sequence (DNA): TGCGCCAGCAGGGACAGCGGGCTAGCGGGATTTTCCACCAACGAGCAGTACTTC.

The sample holds one count of this clone. The chain employs TRBV6-6 and TRBJ2-7; TRBD1 is a possible D gene (6 bases). CDR1 and CDR2 from the germline V gene are MNHNY and SVGAGI (reference sequence). This CDR3 contains 13 residues. Deletions cut 7 bases from V and 3 bases from J, with 13 bases between. Written as DNA, the CDR3 is TGTGCCAGCACCGGACAGCAGATCTACGAGCAGTACTTC. Its protein is CASTGQQIYEQYF.

The V and J genes are TRBV9 and TRBJ1-3, with no clear D. The CDR3 length is 16 residues. The V and J ends lost 4 bases and 0 bases respectively, with 14 bases between them. In germline, CDR1 is SGDLS, CDR2 YYNGEE. This CDR3 is CASSPTAGYSGNTIYF. Here the CDR3 DNA reads TGTGCCAGCAGCCCAACGGCAGGCTACTCTGGAAACACCATATATTTT. The full variable domain, in which reference TRBV9 and TRBJ1-3 provide the parts outside the CDR3, is DSGVTQTPKHLITATGQRVTLRCSPRSGDLSVYWYQQSLDQGLQFLIQYYNGEERAKGNILERFSAQQFPDLHSELNLSSLELGDSALYFCASSPTAGYSGNTIYFGEGSWLTVV.

This clone is a singleton in its sample. The chain has TRBV18 and TRBJ2-1, with TRBD1 identical over 9 bases. J gave up 7 bases and V 3 bases, and 13 bases lay outside the gene matches. Germline assignment: CDR1 KGHSH and CDR2 LQKENI. This CDR3 spans 17 amino acids. The CDR3 protein is CASSPSPGQGKGNEQFF. CDR3 bases: TGTGCCAGCTCACCTTCCCCGGGACAGGGTAAAGGAAATGAGCAGTTCTTC. The variable domain in full, completed from reference TRBV18 and TRBJ2-1, reads NAGVMQNPRHLVRRRGQEARLRCSPMKGHSHVYWYRQLPEEGLKFMVYLQKENIIDESGMPKERFSAEFPKEGPSILRIQQVVRGDSAAYFCASSPSPGQGKGNEQFFGPGTRLTVL.

V usage is TRBV3-1 (or the pseudogene TRBV3-2) and J usage is TRBJ2-2, with 11 bases that match TRBD2. From germline, CDR1 is LGHDT and CDR2 YNNKEL (reference sequence). With 0 bases clipped from V and 0 bases from J, the junction kept 6 bases outside the gene matches. This CDR3 is built from 19 residues. CDR3 sequence reads: CASSQEASGGNANTGELFF. In DNA form, the CDR3 reads TGTGCCAGCAGCCAAGAGGCTAGCGGGGGGAACGCGAACACCGGGGAGCTGTTTTTT.

This clone was picked up one time. CDR3: CASSRTGVGYEQYF. In DNA, the CDR3 is TGTGCCAGCAGCAGGACAGGGGTTGGGTACGAGCAGTACTTC. The chain couples TRBV16 to TRBJ2-7, with 9 bases identical to TRBD1. CDR1 is KGHSY and CDR2 is FQNENV in the germline V gene. V shed 5 bases and J 4 bases; nucleotides not matched to a gene: 6. CDR3 length: 14 amino acids.

This clone was seen once. The rearrangement uses TRBV2 and TRBJ2-5; 9 bases are shared with TRBD1. Germline V gene sequence: CDR1 SNHLY, CDR2 FYNNEI. Trimming took 7 bases from V and 7 from J; bases not matched to a gene: 13. The CDR3 sequence is 15 residues long. CDR3 amino acids: CASKVRTGEVATQYF. The CDR3 region has the DNA TGTGCCAGCAAAGTACGGACAGGGGAGGTCGCGACCCAGTACTTC.

The rearrangement joins TRBV30 to TRBJ2-5, with 8 positions matching TRBD2. This CDR3 has 14 amino acids. Losses at the gene ends were 5 bases for V and 5 bases for J; bases not matched to a gene: 10. Germline V gene lookup returns CDR1 GTSNPN and CDR2 SVGIG (reference sequence). The CDR3 bases are TGTGCCTGGTCTGCGGGGGGCTCCGCGGAGACCCAGTACTTC. It is translated as CAWSAGGSAETQYF. Filled out from reference TRBV30 and TRBJ2-5, the complete variable domain reads SQTIHQWPATLVQPVGSPLSLECTVEGTSNPNLYWYRQAAGRGLQLLFYSVGIGQISSEVPQNLSASRPQDRQFILSSKKLLLSDSGFYLCAWSAGGSAETQYFGPGTRLLVL.

This chain links TRBV7-3 with TRBJ2-3, with a possible D match to TRBD2 (6 bases). CDR3 length: 16 amino acids. Deletions cut 1 base from V and 2 bases from J, with 13 bases between. Germline CDR1 is SGHTA and CDR2 is FQGTGA. In DNA, the CDR3 is TGTGCCAGCAGCTTAAATTCTCCGGGAGCCACAGATACGCAGTATTTT. This sequence encodes CASSLNSPGATDTQYF.

This clone was seen only a few times. V is TRBV7-9 and J is TRBJ1-2; D is unresolved. The V gene lost 4 bases and the J gene lost 7 bases, with 19 bases spanning the gap. Looked up from germline, CDR1 is SEHNR and CDR2 is FQNEAQ (reference sequence). The CDR3 consists of 15 residues. The CDR3 DNA is TGTGCCAGCAGCTCGGGATTTTTTAGATCGGGTGGCTACACCTTC. Translation gives CASSSGFFRSGGYTF. The complete variable domain, with remaining parts taken from reference TRBV7-9 and TRBJ1-2, reads DTGVSQNPRHKITKRGQNVTFRCDPISEHNRLYWYRQTLGQGPEFLTYFQNEAQLEKSRLLSDRFSAERPKGSFSTLEIQRTEQGDSAMYLCASSSGFFRSGGYTFGSGTRLTVV.

V gene TRBV19 combines with J gene TRBJ2-2, with no clear D. Trimming stripped 0 bases from V and 4 bases from J, with 3 bases between. Germline loops: CDR1 LNHDA, CDR2 SQIVND (reference sequence). This CDR3 comprises 13 residues. The CDR3 region has the DNA TGTGCCAGTAGTATAGACGGCACCGGGGAGCTGTTTTTT. This sequence encodes CASSIDGTGELFF.

This clone was recorded only once. J is TRBJ2-1 and V is TRBV5-1, with a tentative D call TRBD2 (6 bases). CDR1 is SGHRS, CDR2 YFSETQ, per germline. Trimming removed 6 bases at V and 5 bases at J, with 15 bases between. CDR3 length equals 14 residues. CDR3 region: CASTLASGDNEQFF. DNA for the CDR3: TGCGCCAGCACCCTTGCCTCGGGGGACAATGAGCAGTTCTTC.

This clone was counted a few times. The chain is built from TRBV10-2 and TRBJ1-1; D remains ambiguous. V lost 0 bases and J 3 bases, leaving 5 bases between the germline ends. Germline loops: CDR1 WSHSY, CDR2 SAAADI. The CDR3 totals 13 residues. In DNA, the CDR3 is TGCGCCAGCAGTGAGTCGTCTTACACTGAAGCTTTCTTT. As protein: CASSESSYTEAFF.